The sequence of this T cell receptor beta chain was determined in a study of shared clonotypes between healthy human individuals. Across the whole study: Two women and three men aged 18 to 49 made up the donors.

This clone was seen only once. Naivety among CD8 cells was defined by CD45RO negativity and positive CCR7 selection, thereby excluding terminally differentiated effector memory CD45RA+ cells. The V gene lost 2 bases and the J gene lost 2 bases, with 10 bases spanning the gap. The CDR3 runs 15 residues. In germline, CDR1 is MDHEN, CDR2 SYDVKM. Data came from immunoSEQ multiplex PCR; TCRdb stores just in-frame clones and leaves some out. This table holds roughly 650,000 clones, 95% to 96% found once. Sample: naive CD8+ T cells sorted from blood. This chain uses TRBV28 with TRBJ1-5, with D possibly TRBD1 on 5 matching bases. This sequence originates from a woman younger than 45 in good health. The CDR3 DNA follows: TGTGCCAGCAGTTTACTAGGGGAGGGCAATCAGCCCCAGCATTTT. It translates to CASSLLGEGNQPQHF.